The present TCR beta chain was sequenced within a study of response to subunit inactivated influenza vaccine. Each CDR3 protein gets one entry after TCRdb re-called the RT-PCR reads with MiXCR. The sample includes about 540,000 distinct CDR3 sequences, approximately 24% seen only once; the top ten take approximately 3%. This clonotype was recorded a few times. J lost 5 bases, V lost 7 bases, and 7 bases had no gene match. Germline lookup yields CDR1 SNHLY and CDR2 FYNNEI. The CDR3 sequence is 13 residues long. The data also belong to a second study, concerning T cells expressing NK-cell markers. As that report states: TCR beta cDNA was made by 5'RACE template switching with UMIs. Repertoires of TCR beta were obtained from T cells sorted as CD3+CD56+NKG2C+, CD3+CD56+NKG2C- and CD3+CD56-NKG2C+. In a group of 5 to 7 donors, dominant NKG2C+ clonotypes represented about 1.0-7.0% of CD8+ T cells. The study found these clonotypes also leading the CD3+CD56-NKG2C+ fraction in a few donors.

This receptor was obtained from a man aged 50 to 60 who received an inactivated influenza vaccine. This material consisted of CD4+ T cells sorted from PBMCs, taken 12 days after vaccination. The rearrangement joins TRBV2 to TRBJ2-5, with 7 bases aligning to TRBD2. The CDR3 loop reads CASKPGRAETQYF. DNA of the CDR3: TGTGCCAGCAAGCCAGGGAGGGCGGAGACCCAGTACTTC.